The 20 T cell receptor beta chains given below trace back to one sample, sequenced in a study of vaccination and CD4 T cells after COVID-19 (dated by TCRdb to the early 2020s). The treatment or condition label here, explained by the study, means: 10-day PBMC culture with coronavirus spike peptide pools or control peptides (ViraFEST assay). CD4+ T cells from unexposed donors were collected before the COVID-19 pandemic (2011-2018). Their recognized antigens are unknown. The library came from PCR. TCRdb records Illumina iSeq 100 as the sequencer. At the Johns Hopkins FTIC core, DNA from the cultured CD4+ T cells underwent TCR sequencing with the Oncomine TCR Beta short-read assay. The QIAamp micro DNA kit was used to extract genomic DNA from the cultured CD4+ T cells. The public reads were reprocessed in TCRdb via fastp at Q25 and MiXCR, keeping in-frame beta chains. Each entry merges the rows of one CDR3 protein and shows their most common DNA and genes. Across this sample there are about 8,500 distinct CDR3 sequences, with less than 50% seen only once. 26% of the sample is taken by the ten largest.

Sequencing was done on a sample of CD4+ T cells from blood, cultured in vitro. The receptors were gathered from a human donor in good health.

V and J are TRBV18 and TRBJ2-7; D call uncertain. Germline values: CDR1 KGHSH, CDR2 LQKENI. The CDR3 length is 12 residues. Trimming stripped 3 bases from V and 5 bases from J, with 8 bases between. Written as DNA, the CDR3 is TGTGCCAGCTCACCCTCTCGGGACGAGCAGTACTTC. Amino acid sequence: CASSPSRDEQYF.

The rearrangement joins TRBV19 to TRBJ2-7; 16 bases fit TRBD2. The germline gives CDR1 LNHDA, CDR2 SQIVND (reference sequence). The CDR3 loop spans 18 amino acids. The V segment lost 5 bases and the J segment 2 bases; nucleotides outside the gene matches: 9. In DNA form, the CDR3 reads TGTGCCAGTAGTGCACCGGGACTAGCGGGAGGGCCGCCCTACGAGCAGTACTTC. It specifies CASSAPGLAGGPPYEQYF.

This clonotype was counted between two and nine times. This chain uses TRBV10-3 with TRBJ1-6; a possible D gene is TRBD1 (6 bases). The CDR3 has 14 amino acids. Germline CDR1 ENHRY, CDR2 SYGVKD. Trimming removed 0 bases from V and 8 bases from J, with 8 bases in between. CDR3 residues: CAISESDRDSPLHF. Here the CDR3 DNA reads TGTGCCATCAGTGAGTCGGACAGAGATTCACCCCTCCACTTT.

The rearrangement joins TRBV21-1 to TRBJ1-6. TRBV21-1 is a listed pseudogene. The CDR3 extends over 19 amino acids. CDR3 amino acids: CASSKERRVGFSYNSPLHF. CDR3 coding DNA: TGTGCCAGCAGCAAAGAACGGAGGGTCGGCTTCTCCTATAATTCACCCCTCCACTTT.

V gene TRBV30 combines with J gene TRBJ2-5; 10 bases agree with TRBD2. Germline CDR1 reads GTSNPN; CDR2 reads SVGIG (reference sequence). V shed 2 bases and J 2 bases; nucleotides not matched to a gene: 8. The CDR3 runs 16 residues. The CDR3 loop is CAWSTRLAGPQETQYF. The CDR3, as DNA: TGTGCCTGGAGTACCAGACTAGCGGGTCCTCAAGAGACCCAGTACTTC.

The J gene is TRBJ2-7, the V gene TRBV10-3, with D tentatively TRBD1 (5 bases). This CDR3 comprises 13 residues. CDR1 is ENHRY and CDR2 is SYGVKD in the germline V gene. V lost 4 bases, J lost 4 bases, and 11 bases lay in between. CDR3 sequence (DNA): TGTGCCATCAGTGTTCAGGGAATATACGAGCAGTACTTC. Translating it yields CAISVQGIYEQYF.

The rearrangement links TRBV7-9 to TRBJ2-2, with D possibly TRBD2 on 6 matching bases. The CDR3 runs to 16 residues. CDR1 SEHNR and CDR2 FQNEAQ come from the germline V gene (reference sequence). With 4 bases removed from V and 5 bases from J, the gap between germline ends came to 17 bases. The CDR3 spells CASSSSSRGWTGELFF. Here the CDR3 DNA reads TGTGCCAGCAGCTCTTCTTCCCGGGGGTGGACCGGGGAGCTGTTTTTT.

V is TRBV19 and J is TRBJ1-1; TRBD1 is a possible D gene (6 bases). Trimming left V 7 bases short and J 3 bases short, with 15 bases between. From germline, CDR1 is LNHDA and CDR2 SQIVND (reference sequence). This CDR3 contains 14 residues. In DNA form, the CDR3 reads TGTGCCAGTACCCAAAGGGGGGGAGACACTGAAGCTTTCTTT. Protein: CASTQRGGDTEAFF.

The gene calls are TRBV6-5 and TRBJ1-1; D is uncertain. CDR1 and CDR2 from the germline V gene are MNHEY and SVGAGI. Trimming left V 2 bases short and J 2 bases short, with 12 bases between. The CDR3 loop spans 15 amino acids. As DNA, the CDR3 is TGTGCCAGCAGTTACCACACAGCCTCTAACACTGAAGCTTTCTTT. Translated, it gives CASSYHTASNTEAFF.

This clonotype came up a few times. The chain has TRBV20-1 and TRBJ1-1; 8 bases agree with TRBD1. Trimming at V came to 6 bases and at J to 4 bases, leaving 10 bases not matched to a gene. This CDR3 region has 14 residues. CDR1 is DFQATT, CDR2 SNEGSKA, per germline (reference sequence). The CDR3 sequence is CSAAGTGALTEAFF. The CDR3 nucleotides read TGCAGTGCGGCCGGGACAGGAGCCCTCACTGAAGCTTTCTTT.

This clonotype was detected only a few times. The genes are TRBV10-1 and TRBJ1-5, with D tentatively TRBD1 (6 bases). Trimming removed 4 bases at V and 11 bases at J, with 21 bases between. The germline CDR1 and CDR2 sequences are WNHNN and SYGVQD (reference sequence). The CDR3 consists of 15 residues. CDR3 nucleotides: TGCGCCAGCAGTGCGGCCCCACCATCGCGACAGGCCCAGCATTTT. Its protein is CASSAAPPSRQAQHF.

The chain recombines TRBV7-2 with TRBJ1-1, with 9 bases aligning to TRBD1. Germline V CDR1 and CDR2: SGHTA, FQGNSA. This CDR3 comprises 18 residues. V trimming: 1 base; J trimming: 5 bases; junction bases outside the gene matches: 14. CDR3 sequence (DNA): TGTGCCAGCAGCTTAGGGACAGGGGCAAGGTACGGTGTGACTGAAGCTTTCTTT. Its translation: CASSLGTGARYGVTEAFF.

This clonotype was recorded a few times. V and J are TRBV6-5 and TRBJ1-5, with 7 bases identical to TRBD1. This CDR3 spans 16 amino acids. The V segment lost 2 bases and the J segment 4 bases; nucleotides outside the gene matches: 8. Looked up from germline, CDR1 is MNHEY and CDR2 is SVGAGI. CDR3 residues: CASSYPQGDGNQPQHF. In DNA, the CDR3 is TGTGCCAGCAGTTACCCGCAGGGGGACGGGAATCAGCCCCAGCATTTT.

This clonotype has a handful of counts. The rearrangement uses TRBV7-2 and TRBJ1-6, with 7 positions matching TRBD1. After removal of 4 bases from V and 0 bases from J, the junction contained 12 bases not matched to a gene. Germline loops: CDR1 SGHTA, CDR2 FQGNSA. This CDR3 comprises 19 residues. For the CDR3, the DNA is TGTGCCAGCAGCTCAAAATGGGAAGGGGGCCTCTCCTATAATTCACCCCTCCACTTT. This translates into CASSSKWEGGLSYNSPLHF.

The CDR3 nucleotides are TGTGCCAGTAGTACACCGATAGGACAGGTGATGACTGAAGCTTTCTTT. Protein: CASSTPIGQVMTEAFF. The chain joins TRBV19 to TRBJ1-1; 7 bases line up with TRBD1. CDR3 length equals 16 residues. With V trimmed by 4 bases and J by 5 bases, 13 bases remained unmatched. The germline CDR1 and CDR2 sequences are LNHDA and SQIVND (reference sequence). The full variable domain, its missing parts supplied by reference TRBV19 and TRBJ1-1, is DGGITQSPKYLFRKEGQNVTLSCEQNLNHDAMYWYRQDPGQGLRLIYYSQIVNDFQKGDIAEGYSVSREKKESFPLTVTSAQKNPTAFYLCASSTPIGQVMTEAFFGQGTRLTVV.

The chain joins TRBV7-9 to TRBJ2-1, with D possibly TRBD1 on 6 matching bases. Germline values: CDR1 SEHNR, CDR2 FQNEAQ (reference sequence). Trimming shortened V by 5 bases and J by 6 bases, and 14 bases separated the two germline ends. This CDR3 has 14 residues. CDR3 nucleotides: TGTGCCAGCAGCCCAACAGGGATGCGCAATGAGCAGTTCTTC. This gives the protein CASSPTGMRNEQFF.

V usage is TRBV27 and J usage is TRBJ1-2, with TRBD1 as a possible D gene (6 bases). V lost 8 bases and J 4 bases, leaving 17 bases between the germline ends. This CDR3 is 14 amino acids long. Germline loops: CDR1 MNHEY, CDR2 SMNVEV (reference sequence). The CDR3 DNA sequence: TGTGCCAGCCGAGGGGGGCAGAGGCCCTATGGCTACACCTTC. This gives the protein CASRGGQRPYGYTF.

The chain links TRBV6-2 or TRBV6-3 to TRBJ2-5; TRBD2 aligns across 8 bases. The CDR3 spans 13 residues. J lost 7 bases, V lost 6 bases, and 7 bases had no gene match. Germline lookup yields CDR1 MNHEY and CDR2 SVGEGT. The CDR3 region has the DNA TGTGCCAGCAGGGCTAGCGGGTTGGGGACCCAGTACTTC. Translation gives CASRASGLGTQYF.

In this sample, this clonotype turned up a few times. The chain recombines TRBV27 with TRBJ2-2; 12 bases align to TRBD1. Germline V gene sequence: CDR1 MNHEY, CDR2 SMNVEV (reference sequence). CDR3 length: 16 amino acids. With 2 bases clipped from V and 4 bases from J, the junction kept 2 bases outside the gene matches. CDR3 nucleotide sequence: TGTGCCAGCAGTTTAGGGGACAGGGGGCTCACCGGGGAGCTGTTTTTT. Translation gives CASSLGDRGLTGELFF.

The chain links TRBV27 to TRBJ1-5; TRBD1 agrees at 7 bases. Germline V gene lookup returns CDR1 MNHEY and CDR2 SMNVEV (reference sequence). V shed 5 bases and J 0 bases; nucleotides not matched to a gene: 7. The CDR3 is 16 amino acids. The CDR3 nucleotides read TGTGCCAGCAGTCCAACGAGGGGGCTTAGCAATCAGCCCCAGCATTTT. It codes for CASSPTRGLSNQPQHF.